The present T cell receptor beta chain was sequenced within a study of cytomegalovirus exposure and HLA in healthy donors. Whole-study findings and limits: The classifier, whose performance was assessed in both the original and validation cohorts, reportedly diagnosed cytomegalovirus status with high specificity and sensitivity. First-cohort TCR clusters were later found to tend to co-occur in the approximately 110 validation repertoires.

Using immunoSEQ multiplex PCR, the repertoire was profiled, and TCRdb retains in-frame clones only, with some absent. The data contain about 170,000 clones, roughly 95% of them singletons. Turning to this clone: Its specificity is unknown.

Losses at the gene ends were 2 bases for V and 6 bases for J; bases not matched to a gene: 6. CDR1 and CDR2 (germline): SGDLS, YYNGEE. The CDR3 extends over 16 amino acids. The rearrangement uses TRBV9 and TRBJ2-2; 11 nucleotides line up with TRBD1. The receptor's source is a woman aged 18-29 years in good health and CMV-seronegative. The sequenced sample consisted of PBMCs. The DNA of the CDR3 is TGTGCCAGCAGCGTCTGGACAGGGGGCAAAGCCGGGGAGCTGTTTTTT. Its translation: CASSVWTGGKAGELFF.